The present entry profiles one T cell receptor (beta chain) with its context. This clonotype was picked up many times. Its antigen specificity is not known. No base-level quality is on record; no much larger clone is a single base apart. Inclusive of the bounding cysteine and phenylalanine, the CDR3 is 15 residues long. The DNA shown is the 45-base CDR3, in frame from base 1. From a lookup of the germline V gene, CDR1 and CDR2 are SGHAT and FQNNGV. Ends trimmed: V by 4 bases, J by 2 bases; bases unmatched to a gene: 5. The data belong to a study of spatial heterogeneity in lung cancer (dated by TCRdb to the late 2010s). About the study as a whole: Beta-chain transcripts were consistently detected in greater numbers than alpha-chain transcripts, which likely reflects a higher abundance of beta-chain transcripts. In the raw uncorrected reads, each unique combination of TCR and UMI appeared more than ten times on average. At surgery, over 200 tumor regions, roughly 62 matched nontumor lung samples and 56 PBMC samples were TCR-sequenced for both alpha and beta chains. In non-small cell lung cancer, the study made a quantitative comparison of TCR alpha and beta repertoires among multiple tumor regions, matched nontumor lung and blood. TCR repertoire features were related to nonsynonymous mutation counts determined by whole-exome sequencing of tumor tissue. What the authors observed across the whole study: Ubiquitous expanded tumor TCRs were detected in blood more often at tumor resection than at routine follow-up. Confirming at a functional level the hypothesis that regional TCRs recognize regional mutations was considered to require additional single-cell paired TCR alpha and beta sequencing.

The sample's time point label, decoded: sample taken at primary tumor resection. The donors were more than 65 patients from the lung TRACERx cohort who had early-stage, untreated non-small cell lung cancer. Without any cell sorting, TCR sequencing was performed on whole RNA extracted either from tumor and nontumor lung tissue or from cryopreserved PBMC samples. Only patients with enough RNA available from two or more tumor regions were chosen for TCR sequencing. Preparation of the library involved 5' RACE. The reads were generated on a NextSeq 500. In the TCR library protocol, a unique molecular identifier was attached to each TCR cDNA molecule so that PCR and sequencing errors could be corrected. The authors processed their data as follows. Decombinator tools were used for TCR identification, UMI-based error correction and CDR3 extraction. TCRs above a frequency of 2 per 1,000, corresponding to the top 1% of the tumor frequency distribution, were defined as expanded. Renyi diversity was computed with the R vegan package after each repertoire had been subsampled 100 times to 5,000 TCRs. CDR3 similarity networks were constructed using string-kernel similarity of amino acid triplets, with links drawn between CDR3s whose pairwise similarity was above 0.82. TCRdb itself trimmed the public reads at Q25 with fastp, ran MiXCR and retained productive beta chains. Every entry covers one CDR3 protein and lists the most common genes and DNA from its rows. These V and J calls originate from TCRdb's pipeline instead of the authors' own analysis. The sample data list some 37,000 distinct CDR3 sequences, and about 7% of these were observed just once. Over 25% of the sample belongs to the ten largest clones.

The chain was built from TRBV11-2 and TRBJ2-7; TRBD2 fits 10 bases in the junction. This sequence originates from a female donor with early-stage non-small cell lung cancer. The sequencing used PBMCs, collected at surgery. The CDR3 amino acid sequence is: CASSSGLADTYEQYF. The sequenced DNA is TGTGCCAGCAGCTCCGGACTAGCGGACACCTACGAGCAGTACTTC.